The clone carrying this TCR beta chain was counted between two and nine times. Its antigen is currently unknown. Indicated treatment: PENTA 11 planned treatment interruption arm or continuous ART arm. RNA-based 3' RACE libraries used unique molecular identifiers. TCRdb used MiXCR to reprocess the 3' RACE reads, holding one entry per CDR3 protein. The data hold about 86,000 distinct CDR3 sequences, with about 7% observed a single time. This sample was taken from a study of HIV-infected children after antiretroviral therapy interruption. On the study more broadly: Four children interrupted treatment; four stayed on continuous treatment. Weeks 0, 12, interruption end (24 or 48), and about 3 years post-study gave interruption-arm samples. Study-wide results and caveats: The Gini coefficient of naive CD4+ repertoires rose, returning to baseline by 3 years. Naive CD4+ sequences overlapped less between time points once interruption began.

This CDR3 comprises 17 residues. Germline CDR1 MNHEY, CDR2 SVGEGT. V lost 2 bases to trimming and J lost 5 bases, with 20 bases between them. The rearrangement uses TRBV6-2 or TRBV6-3 and TRBJ2-3; D might be TRBD2 (6 bases). The origin of this receptor is a pool of human donors with HIV. This specimen was CD45RA+ CD4+ T cells from PBMCs, pooled from several time points, taken from a donor given antiretroviral therapy, either interrupted or continuous. Subset: naive CD4+ CD45RA+ CD45RO- T cells. CDR3 nucleotides: TGTGCCAGCAGTTACCAAAGCGGGTTAGCGCTCAGAGATACGCAGTATTTT. Amino acid sequence: CASSYQSGLALRDTQYF.